Here is one T cell receptor beta chain with its context. Its antigen is as yet unknown. 60 Vbeta and 13 Jbeta primers were used in PCR. Some clones are missing from TCRdb's copy, which holds only in-frame ones; the method was immunoSEQ multiplex PCR. The listing contains roughly 100,000 clones. This sample is part of a study of cytomegalovirus exposure and HLA in healthy donors. Study summary: Some 77 million unique TCRs from HLA-typed donors were held in an early release of data.

Germline V gene sequence: CDR1 SGHRS, CDR2 YFSETQ. V trimming: 7 bases; J trimming: 1 base; junction bases outside the gene matches: 14. The CDR3 covers 19 residues. Study-wide results and caveats: In a later analysis, TCR association rates varied by HLA locus: DRB1 most, HLA-C fewest.

The sequence came from a man aged 40-49 years in good health and CMV-seronegative. The specimen sequenced was PBMCs. This chain uses TRBV5-1 with TRBJ2-2; the match to TRBD2 covers 12 bases. CDR3 protein: CASGGSPGLAGQNTGELFF. CDR3 DNA sequence: TGCGCCAGCGGGGGGTCCCCGGGACTAGCGGGCCAGAACACCGGGGAGCTGTTTTTT.